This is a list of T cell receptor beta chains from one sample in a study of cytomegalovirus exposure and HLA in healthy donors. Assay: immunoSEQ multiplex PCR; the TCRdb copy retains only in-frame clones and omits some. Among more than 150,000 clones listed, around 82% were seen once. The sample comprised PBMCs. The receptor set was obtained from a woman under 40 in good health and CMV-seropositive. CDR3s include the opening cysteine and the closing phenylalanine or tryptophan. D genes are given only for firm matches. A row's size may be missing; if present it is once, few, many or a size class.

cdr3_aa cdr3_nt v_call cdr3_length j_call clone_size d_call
CASSLAWTGGTEAFF TGTGCCAGCAGCTTAGCGTGGACAGGGGGGACTGAAGCTTTCTTT TRBV7-9 15 TRBJ1-1 - TRBD1
CATSKPGRVEGYSNQPQHF TGTGCCACCAGCAAACCGGGAAGGGTAGAGGGATATAGCAATCAGCCCCAGCATTTT TRBV15 19 TRBJ1-5 - -
CASSQEGGEDNEQFF TGCGCCAGCAGCCAGGAAGGGGGCGAAGACAATGAGCAGTTCTTC TRBV4-3 15 TRBJ2-1 - TRBD1
CASSLFTELKAFF TGTGCCAGCAGCTTGTTCACCGAACTTAAAGCTTTCTTT TRBV7-9 13 TRBJ1-1 - -
CASSQDSWTGTTYGIQPQHF TGTGCCAGCAGTCAAGATTCGTGGACAGGGACGACCTACGGGATTCAGCCCCAGCATTTT TRBV27 20 TRBJ1-5 - TRBD1
CASQDGVYGYTF TGTGCCAGCCAGGACGGGGTCTATGGCTACACCTTC TRBV28 12 TRBJ1-2 - -
CASSEFDRRQIYEQYF TGCGCCAGCAGCGAGTTCGACAGGCGCCAGATCTACGAGCAGTACTTC TRBV10-1 16 TRBJ2-7 - -
CASRRTGGDTQYF TGTGCCAGCAGGAGGACGGGCGGGGATACGCAGTATTTT TRBV9 13 TRBJ2-3 - -
CASVPQGFRVNTEAFF TGTGCTAGTGTCCCTCAGGGGTTTCGGGTGAACACTGAAGCTTTCTTT TRBV12-5 16 TRBJ1-1 - -
CASSIDTNQPQHF TGTGCCAGTAGTATTGACACCAATCAGCCCCAGCATTTT TRBV19 13 TRBJ1-5 - -
CASSLERGSYNEQFF TGTGCCAGCAGCTTGGAGCGGGGATCCTACAATGAGCAGTTCTTC TRBV5-4 15 TRBJ2-1 - TRBD2
CASSNGQAYEQYF TGTGCCAGCAGCAATGGGCAGGCGTACGAGCAGTACTTC TRBV5-5 13 TRBJ2-7 - -
CASSLNGLYGYTF TGTGCCAGCAGCTTGAACGGTTTATATGGCTACACCTTC TRBV5-5 13 TRBJ1-2 - -
CAWSVRSGGIDTQYF TGTGCCTGGAGTGTACGTAGCGGGGGGATAGATACGCAGTATTTT TRBV30 15 TRBJ2-3 - TRBD2
CASSIARGHYQPQHF TGTGCCAGTAGTATAGCTAGGGGGCATTATCAGCCCCAGCATTTT TRBV19 15 TRBJ1-5 - TRBD1
CASRDSAGYGYTF TGTGCCAGCCGGGACAGCGCGGGGTATGGCTACACCTTC TRBV2 13 TRBJ1-2 - TRBD1
CASSVTGGYSYEQYF TGTGCCAGCAGCGTTACAGGGGGGTATTCCTACGAGCAGTACTTC TRBV5-5 15 TRBJ2-7 few TRBD1
CASLPRGAYGYTF TGTGCCAGCCTCCCTCGGGGGGCCTATGGCTACACCTTC TRBV19 13 TRBJ1-2 - -
CASSPPEARGDTQYF TGTGCCAGCTCTCCACCGGAGGCCCGGGGGGATACGCAGTATTTT TRBV18 15 TRBJ2-3 - -
CASSEWTGAPYEQYF TGTGCCAGCAGCGAGTGGACAGGGGCGCCCTACGAGCAGTACTTC TRBV7-2 15 TRBJ2-7 - TRBD1